This T cell receptor (beta chain) was obtained from a study of blood T cell repertoires in COVID-19. Looking at the study overall: Material from acute and convalescent COVID-19 was sourced from the United States, Italy and Spain. The cDNA or gDNA used as material had been derived from T cells, B-cell-depleted T cells, or PBMCs.

Those enrolled in Seattle joined during active infection and were followed longitudinally afterward. The data were produced by immunoSEQ multiplex PCR, yet TCRdb's version contains in-frame clones alone and is incomplete. The profile shows tens of thousands of clones, 76% of them singletons. This clonotype originated in a man aged 60-69 years with COVID-19, enrolled during active disease. Sequenced sample: peripheral blood.

CDR3 in amino acids: CASSLQGEQFF. In DNA form, the CDR3 reads TGCGCCAGCAGCTTACAGGGAGAGCAGTTCTTC. The V gene is TRBV5-1, the J gene TRBJ2-1; a weak D match, TRBD1 (6 bases). Trimming cost V 2 bases and J 10 bases, with 7 bases left between them. CDR1 SGHRS and CDR2 YFSETQ come from the germline V gene. The CDR3 has 11 amino acids.